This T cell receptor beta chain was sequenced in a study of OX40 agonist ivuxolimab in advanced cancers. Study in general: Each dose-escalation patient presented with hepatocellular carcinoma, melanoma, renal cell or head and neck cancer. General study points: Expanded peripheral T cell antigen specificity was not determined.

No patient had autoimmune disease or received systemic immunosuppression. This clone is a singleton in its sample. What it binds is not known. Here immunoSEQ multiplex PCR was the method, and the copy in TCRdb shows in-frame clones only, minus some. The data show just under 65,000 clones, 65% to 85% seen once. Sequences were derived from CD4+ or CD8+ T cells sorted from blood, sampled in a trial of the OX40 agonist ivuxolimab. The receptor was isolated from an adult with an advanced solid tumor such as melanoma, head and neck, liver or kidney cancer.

The CDR3 is CASSQERGASGANVLTF. CDR3 DNA: TGTGCCAGCAGCCAAGAAAGGGGGGCCTCTGGGGCCAACGTCCTGACTTTC. The V call is TRBV4-2, the J call TRBJ2-6; D could derive from TRBD1 or TRBD2 (6 bases each). Trimming left V 0 bases short and J 0 bases short, with 9 bases between. The CDR3 is 17 amino acids. The germline CDR1 and CDR2 sequences are LGHNA and YNFKEQ.